This T cell receptor (beta chain) was sequenced for a study of OX40 agonist ivuxolimab in advanced cancers. TCRdb keeps only in-frame clones here, not all; method: immunoSEQ multiplex PCR. The sample lists about 55,000 clones; approximately 84% were seen once. CDR1 is MNHEY, CDR2 SMNVEV, per germline (reference sequence). Trimming removed 5 bases from V and 5 bases from J, with 13 bases in between. The CDR3 consists of 14 residues. The chain has TRBV27 and TRBJ2-1; D might be TRBD1 (6 bases). The material sequenced was CD4+ or CD8+ T cells sorted from blood, taken in a trial of the OX40 agonist ivuxolimab. This sequence originates from an adult with an advanced solid tumor such as melanoma, head and neck, liver or kidney cancer. CDR3 sequence: CASSPLRGDNEQFF. DNA of the CDR3: TGTGCCAGCAGTCCCCTCAGGGGCGACAATGAGCAGTTCTTC.